Given below is one TCR beta chain in context. Germline values: CDR1 SGHKS, CDR2 YYEKEE (reference sequence). V shed 0 bases and J 8 bases; nucleotides not matched to a gene: 10. The CDR3 contains 16 residues. This specimen comes from a study of response to subunit inactivated influenza vaccine. Each CDR3 protein gets one entry after TCRdb re-called the RT-PCR reads with MiXCR. The sample includes about 780,000 distinct CDR3 sequences, around 18% of them seen just once. The TCR originated in a man aged 45-65 years who received an inactivated influenza vaccine. The source material was PBMCs from blood, sampled approximately 5 days after vaccination. The chain carries TRBV5-5 and TRBJ1-4; 7 positions agree with TRBD1. The CDR3, as DNA: TGTGCCAGCAGCTTGGCCGCTGCAGGGGGAAACGAAAAACTGTTTTTT. Translated, it gives CASSLAAAGGNEKLFF.